This TCR beta chain derives from a study of T-cell memory formation after mild COVID-19. Study results and limitations: Clones that got smaller from day 15 to 85 had even CD4/CD8, while clones growing later tipped toward CD4+.

A 5'RACE reaction primed in the constant segment made cDNA libraries of TCR alpha and TCR beta, and these carried sample barcodes and UMIs. TCRdb ran MiXCR on the 5' RACE reads and lists one entry per CDR3 protein. The sample includes 450,000 to 650,000 distinct CDR3 sequences, approximately 18% of them seen just once. As for this clonotype: The antigen remains unidentified.

From germline, CDR1 is LGHDT and CDR2 YNNKEL (reference sequence). The germline V and J ends were trimmed by 4 bases and 8 bases, with 14 bases remaining between them. CDR3 length equals 13 residues. The TCR was taken from an adult woman who had mild COVID-19 (a few samples of this study predate the infection). Cell type and time point are not known. The chain carries TRBV3-1 and TRBJ1-2, with a weak D call TRBD1 (5 bases). Sequences were obtained from PBMCs or a T cell subset sorted from them (not recorded which). The CDR3 DNA follows: TGTGCCAGCAGCCCCATAACGGGGGTCGGCTACACCTTC. This sequence encodes CASSPITGVGYTF. The full variable domain, in which reference TRBV3-1 and TRBJ1-2 provide the parts outside the CDR3, is DTAVSQTPKYLVTQMGNDKSIKCEQNLGHDTMYWYKQDSKKFLKIMFSYNNKELIINETVPNRFSPKSPDKAHLNLHINSLELGDSAVYFCASSPITGVGYTFGSGTRLTVV.